This entry concerns a single TCR beta chain. The sample belongs to a study of blood T cell repertoires in COVID-19. Study-wide background: PBMCs, B-cell-depleted T cells, or T cells provided the cDNA or gDNA that made up the material.

Germline V CDR1 and CDR2: SGHTA, FQGNSA. The length of the CDR3 is 16 residues. Trimming cost V 4 bases and J 0 bases, with 13 bases left between them. In the original processing: Scientists estimated how many nucleated cells there were by amplifying reference gene primers. The table came from immunoSEQ multiplex PCR; TCRdb's copy has only in-frame clones and leaves some out. V and J calls and clone size are as listed in that table; D and trimming were resolved from the DNA. The sample contains about 130,000 clones, roughly 90% of which appear only once. Seattle participants joined during active infection and were tracked over time.

The J gene is TRBJ1-3, the V gene TRBV7-2, with D maybe TRBD1 (6 bases). The sample was peripheral blood. The receptor was isolated from a man in his sixties with COVID-19, enrolled during active disease. The CDR3 coding sequence is TGTGCCAGCAGCTCACAGGGCTCTCTCTCTGGAAACACCATATATTTT. Its translation: CASSSQGSLSGNTIYF.